The rows below give T cell receptor beta chains drawn from one sample of a study of shared clonotypes between healthy human individuals. Assay: immunoSEQ multiplex PCR; the TCRdb copy retains only in-frame clones and omits some. The sample includes roughly 850,000 clones, approximately 96% of them seen just once. Specimen: naive CD8+ T cells sorted from blood. These receptor sequences come from a man aged 30 to 45 in good health. The CDR3 runs from the conserved cysteine through the conserved F or W. The D gene is left open where the match is weak. Clone size is given for some rows only: seen once, a few or many times, or a class if the clone is expanded.

TRBJ1-1	-	TRBV13	-	CASSLARKNTEAFF	TGTGCCAGCAGCTTAGCTCGGAAGAACACTGAAGCTTTCTTT
TRBJ2-1	-	TRBV19	-	CASSIAPGMNEQFF	TGTGCCAGTAGTATAGCCCCGGGGATGAATGAGCAGTTCTTC
TRBJ2-5	-	TRBV5-1	-	CASSLGSWETQYF	TGCGCCAGCAGCTTGGGTTCCTGGGAGACCCAGTACTTC
TRBJ2-7	TRBD2	TRBV11-1	-	CASSSGLAGAHEQYF	TGTGCCAGCAGCTCCGGACTAGCGGGAGCCCACGAGCAGTACTTC
TRBJ1-3	-	TRBV6-1	once	CASSERGGAGNTIYF	TGTGCCAGCAGTGAACGTGGGGGCGCAGGAAACACCATATATTTT
TRBJ2-3	-	TRBV4-3	once	CASSQDPPAGTDTQYF	TGCGCCAGCAGCCAAGATCCCCCCGCAGGCACAGATACGCAGTATTTT
TRBJ2-5	-	TRBV12-5	-	CASGLRVRGETQYF	TGTGCTAGTGGCTTGAGGGTCAGGGGTGAGACCCAGTACTTC
TRBJ2-1	-	TRBV30	-	CAWSVGREQFF	TGTGCCTGGAGTGTGGGGAGGGAGCAGTTCTTC
TRBJ2-7	-	TRBV27	-	CASSFMAGSYEQYF	TGTGCCAGCAGCTTTATGGCGGGGTCCTACGAGCAGTACTTC
TRBJ1-1	-	TRBV7-9	-	CAAAKSGTEAFF	TGTGCGGCGGCCAAATCCGGGACTGAAGCTTTCTTT
TRBJ2-1	-	TRBV5-1	-	CASSFQGVDEQFF	TGCGCCAGCAGCTTTCAAGGGGTCGATGAGCAGTTCTTC
TRBJ2-2	-	TRBV5-1	-	CASSLGLTGAGELFF	TGCGCCAGCAGCTTGGGACTTACCGGCGCCGGGGAGCTGTTTTTT
TRBJ2-7	-	TRBV29-1	-	CSVNVQGPYEQYF	TGCAGCGTTAACGTTCAGGGGCCCTACGAGCAGTACTTC
TRBJ2-7	-	TRBV5-1	-	CASSNRSRDEQYF	TGCGCCAGCAGCAACAGGTCGAGGGACGAGCAGTACTTC
TRBJ1-4	TRBD1	TRBV28	-	CASSSLDRGLEKLFF	TGTGCCAGCAGTTCCCTAGACAGGGGGCTAGAAAAACTGTTTTTT
TRBJ2-1	-	TRBV9	-	CASSVEGVGAYNEQFF	TGTGCCAGCAGCGTAGAGGGAGTGGGGGCCTACAATGAGCAGTTCTTC
TRBJ2-2	-	TRBV5-5	-	CASSSPAANTGELFF	TGTGCCAGCAGCTCCCCTGCCGCGAACACCGGGGAGCTGTTTTTT
TRBJ2-1	TRBD2	TRBV7-6	-	CASSIGLAGGPNEQFF	TGTGCCAGCAGCATAGGACTAGCGGGGGGGCCGAATGAGCAGTTCTTC
TRBJ2-7	-	TRBV7-9	-	CASSLEERAYEQYF	TGTGCCAGCAGCTTAGAAGAGCGCGCATACGAGCAGTACTTC
TRBJ2-5	-	TRBV11-2	-	CASSLTGLGRETQYF	TGTGCCAGCAGCTTAACTGGGTTAGGTCGAGAGACCCAGTACTTC
TRBJ2-7	TRBD1	TRBV10-3	-	CANGQASSYEQYF	TGTGCCAACGGACAGGCGAGCTCCTACGAGCAGTACTTC
TRBJ2-1	TRBD2	TRBV7-9	-	CASSLDSGRAYNEQFF	TGTGCCAGCAGCTTAGATAGCGGGAGGGCCTACAATGAGCAGTTCTTC
TRBJ1-2	-	TRBV7-9	-	CASSLILSYGYTF	TGTGCCAGCAGCCTGATACTCTCCTATGGCTACACCTTC
TRBJ1-1	-	TRBV13	-	CASSLPETENTEAFF	TGTGCCAGCAGCCTACCCGAGACAGAGAACACTGAAGCTTTCTTT
TRBJ1-1	TRBD1	TRBV10-3	-	CAISPGGATGISEAFF	TGTGCCATCAGTCCTGGTGGGGCGACAGGGATAAGTGAAGCTTTCTTT